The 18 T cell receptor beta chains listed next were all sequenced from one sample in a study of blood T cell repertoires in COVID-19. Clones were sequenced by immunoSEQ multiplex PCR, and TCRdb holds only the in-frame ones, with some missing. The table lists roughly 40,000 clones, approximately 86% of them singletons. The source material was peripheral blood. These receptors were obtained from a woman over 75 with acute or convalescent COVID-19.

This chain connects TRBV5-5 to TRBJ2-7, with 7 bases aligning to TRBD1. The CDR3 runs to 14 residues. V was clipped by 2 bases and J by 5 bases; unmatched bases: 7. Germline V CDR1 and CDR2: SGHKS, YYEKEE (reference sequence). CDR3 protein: CASSFGQARNEQYF. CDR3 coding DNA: TGTGCCAGCAGCTTCGGACAGGCTAGGAACGAGCAGTACTTC.

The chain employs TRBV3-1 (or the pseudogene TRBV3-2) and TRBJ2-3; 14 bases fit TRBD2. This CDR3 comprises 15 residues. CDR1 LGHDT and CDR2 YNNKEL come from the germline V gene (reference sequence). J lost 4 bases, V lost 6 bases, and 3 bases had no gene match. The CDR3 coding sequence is TGTGCCAGCAGTGGGACTAGCGGGGGCCCAGATACGCAGTATTTT. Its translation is CASSGTSGGPDTQYF.

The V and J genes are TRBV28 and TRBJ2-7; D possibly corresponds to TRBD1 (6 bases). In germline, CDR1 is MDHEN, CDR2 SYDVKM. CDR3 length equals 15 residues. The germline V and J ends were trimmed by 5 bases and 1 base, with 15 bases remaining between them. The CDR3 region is CASSGPGTPSYEQYF. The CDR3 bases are TGTGCCAGCAGTGGACCTGGGACACCTTCCTACGAGCAGTACTTC.

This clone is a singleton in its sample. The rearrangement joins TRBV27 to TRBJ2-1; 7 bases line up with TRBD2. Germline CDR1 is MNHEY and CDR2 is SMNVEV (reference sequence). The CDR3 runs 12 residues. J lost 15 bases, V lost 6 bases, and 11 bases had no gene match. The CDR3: CASRDGTTGWFF. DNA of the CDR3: TGTGCCAGCAGAGATGGGACTACCGGATGGTTCTTC.

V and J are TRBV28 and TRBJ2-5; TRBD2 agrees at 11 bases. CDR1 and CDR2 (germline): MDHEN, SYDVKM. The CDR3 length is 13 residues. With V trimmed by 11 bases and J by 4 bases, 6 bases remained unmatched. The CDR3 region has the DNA TGTGCCTCTCGGACTAGCGGGTTAGAGACCCAGTACTTC. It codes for CASRTSGLETQYF.

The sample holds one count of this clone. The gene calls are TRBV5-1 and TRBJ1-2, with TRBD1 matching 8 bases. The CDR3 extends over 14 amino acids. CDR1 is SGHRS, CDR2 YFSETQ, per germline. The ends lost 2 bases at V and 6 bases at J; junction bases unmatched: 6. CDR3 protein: CASSFGQGTDGYTF. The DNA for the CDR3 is TGCGCCAGCAGCTTCGGACAGGGAACCGATGGCTACACCTTC.

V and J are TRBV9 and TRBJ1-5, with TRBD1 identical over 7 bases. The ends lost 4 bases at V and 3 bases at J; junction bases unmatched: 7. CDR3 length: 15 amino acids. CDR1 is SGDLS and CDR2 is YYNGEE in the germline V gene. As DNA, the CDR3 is TGTGCCAGCAGCCCCGAGACAGGGCACAATCAGCCCCAGCATTTT. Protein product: CASSPETGHNQPQHF.

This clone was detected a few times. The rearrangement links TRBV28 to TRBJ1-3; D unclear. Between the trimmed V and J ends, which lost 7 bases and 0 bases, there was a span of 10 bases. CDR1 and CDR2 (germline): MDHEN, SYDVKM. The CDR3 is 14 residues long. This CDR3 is CASTPGGSGNTIYF. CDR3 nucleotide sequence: TGTGCCAGCACCCCTGGAGGCTCTGGAAACACCATATATTTT.

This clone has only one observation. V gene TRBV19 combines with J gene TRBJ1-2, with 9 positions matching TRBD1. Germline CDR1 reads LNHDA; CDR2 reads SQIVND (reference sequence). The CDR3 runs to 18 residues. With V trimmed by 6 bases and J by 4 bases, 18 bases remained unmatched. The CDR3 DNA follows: TGTGCCAGTAGAACCCTAACGGGACAGGGTGGCGTTGGCTATGGCTACACCTTC. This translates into CASRTLTGQGGVGYGYTF.

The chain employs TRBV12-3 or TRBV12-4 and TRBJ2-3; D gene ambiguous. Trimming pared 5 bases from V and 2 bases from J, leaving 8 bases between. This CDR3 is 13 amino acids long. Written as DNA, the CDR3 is TGTGCCAGCAGTCCGCGTAACACAGATACGCAGTATTTT. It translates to CASSPRNTDTQYF.

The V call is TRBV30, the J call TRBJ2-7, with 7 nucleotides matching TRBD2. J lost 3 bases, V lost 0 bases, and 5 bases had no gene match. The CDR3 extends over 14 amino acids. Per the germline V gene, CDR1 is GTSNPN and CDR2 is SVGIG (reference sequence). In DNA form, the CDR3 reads TGTGCCTGGAGTGTGGGGGGGGTCGGCTACGAGCAGTACTTC. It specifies CAWSVGGVGYEQYF.

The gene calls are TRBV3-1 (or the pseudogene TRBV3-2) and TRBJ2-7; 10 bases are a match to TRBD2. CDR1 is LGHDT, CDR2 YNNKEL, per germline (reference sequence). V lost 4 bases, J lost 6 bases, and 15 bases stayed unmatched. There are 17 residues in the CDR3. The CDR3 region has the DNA TGTGCCAGCAGCCGTCGACGTTCTAGCGGGAGTAGGGGCGAGCAGTACTTC. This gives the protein CASSRRRSSGSRGEQYF.

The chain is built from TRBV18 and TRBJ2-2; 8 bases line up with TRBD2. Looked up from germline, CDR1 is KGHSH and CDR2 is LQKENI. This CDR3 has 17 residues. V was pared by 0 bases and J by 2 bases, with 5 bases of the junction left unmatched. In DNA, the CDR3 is TGTGCCAGCTCACCACCCGCTAGCGGGTTAAACACCGGGGAGCTGTTTTTT. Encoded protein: CASSPPASGLNTGELFF.

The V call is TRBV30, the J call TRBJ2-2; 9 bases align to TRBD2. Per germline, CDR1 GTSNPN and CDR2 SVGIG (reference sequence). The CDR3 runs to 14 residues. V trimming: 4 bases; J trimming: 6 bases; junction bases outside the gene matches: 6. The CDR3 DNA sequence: TGTGCCTGGAATAGCGGGAGTGAAGCCGGGGAGCTGTTTTTT. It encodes CAWNSGSEAGELFF.

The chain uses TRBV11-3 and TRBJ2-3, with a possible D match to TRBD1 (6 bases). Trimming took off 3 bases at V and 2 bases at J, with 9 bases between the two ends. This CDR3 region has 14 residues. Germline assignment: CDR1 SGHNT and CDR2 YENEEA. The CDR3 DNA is TGTGCCAGCAGCTTGCAGGGGACCACAGATACGCAGTATTTT. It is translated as CASSLQGTTDTQYF.

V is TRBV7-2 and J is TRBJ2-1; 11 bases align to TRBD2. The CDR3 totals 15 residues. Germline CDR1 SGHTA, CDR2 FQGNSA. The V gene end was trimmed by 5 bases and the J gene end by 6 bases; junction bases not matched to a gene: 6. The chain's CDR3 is CASSPVAGGGNEQFF. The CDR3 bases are TGTGCCAGCAGCCCGGTAGCGGGAGGGGGCAATGAGCAGTTCTTC.

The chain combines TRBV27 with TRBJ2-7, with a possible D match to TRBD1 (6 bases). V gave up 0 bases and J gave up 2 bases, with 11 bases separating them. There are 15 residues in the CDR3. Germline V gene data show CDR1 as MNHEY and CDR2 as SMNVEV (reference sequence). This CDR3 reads CASSLSSRGAYEQYF. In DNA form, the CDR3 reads TGTGCCAGCAGTTTATCTTCCAGGGGAGCCTACGAGCAGTACTTC.

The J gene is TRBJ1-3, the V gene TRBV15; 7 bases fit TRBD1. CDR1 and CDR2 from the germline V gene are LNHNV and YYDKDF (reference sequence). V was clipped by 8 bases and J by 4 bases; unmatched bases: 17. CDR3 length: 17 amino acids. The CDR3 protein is CATRSRGFVGAGNTIYF. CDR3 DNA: TGTGCCACCCGTAGCAGGGGGTTTGTGGGGGCAGGAAACACCATATATTTT. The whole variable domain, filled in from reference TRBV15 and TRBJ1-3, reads DAMVIQNPRYQVTQFGKPVTLSCSQTLNHNVMYWYQQKSSQAPKLLFHYYDKDFNNEADTPDNFQSRRPNTSFCFLDIRSPGLGDTAMYLCATRSRGFVGAGNTIYFGEGSWLTVV.